This T cell receptor beta chain came from a study of patients and donors after allogeneic stem cell transplantation. V shed 1 base and J 1 base; nucleotides not matched to a gene: 3. The V gene's germline CDR1 is LGHDT and CDR2 YNNKEL (reference sequence). CDR3 length: 16 amino acids. TCRdb called the RT-PCR reads again in MiXCR, with one record for every CDR3 protein. The table includes tens of thousands of distinct CDR3 sequences, about 44% detected once. The chain recombines TRBV3-1 with TRBJ2-2; the match to TRBD2 covers 7 bases. The source material was blood, either unsorted or a sorted T cell fraction (not recorded which). The source of this sequence is a human donor who was either an allogeneic HSCT recipient or a stem cell or donor lymphocyte infusion donor (not recorded which). It is not recorded whose cells these are; they may come from a transplant donor. The DNA for the CDR3 is TGTGCCAGCAGCCAAGGGAGCGGGGTGAACACCGGGGAGCTGTTTTTT. It specifies CASSQGSGVNTGELFF.